A single sample is the source of the 8 T cell receptor beta chains below, sequenced in a study of T cell changes during pregnancy in multiple sclerosis. Profiled with immunoSEQ multiplex PCR; TCRdb holds only in-frame clones, not every one. The sample holds tens of thousands of clones; about nine tenths are singletons and the top ten take roughly 7.9%. This material consisted of CD8+ T cells from peripheral blood mononuclear cells, taken before pregnancy. Receptor source: a female donor with multiple sclerosis, enrolled in a pregnancy study.

This sequence joins TRBV9 and TRBJ1-5, with no clear D. The CDR3 extends over 14 amino acids. The germline CDR1 and CDR2 sequences are SGDLS and YYNGEE. V was cut by 0 bases and J by 1 base, with 5 bases left in between. CDR3 nucleotide sequence: TGTGCCAGCAGCGTAGGCCAGAGCAATCAGCCCCAGCATTTT. Protein product: CASSVGQSNQPQHF.

The rearrangement links TRBV19 to TRBJ1-2; 12 bases align to TRBD1. Germline CDR1 LNHDA, CDR2 SQIVND (reference sequence). The CDR3 totals 15 residues. Trimming removed 10 bases from V and 2 bases from J; junction bases left unmatched: 8. CDR3 region: CATSRGTGGNYGYTF. The DNA for the CDR3 is TGTGCCACTTCAAGGGGGACAGGGGGCAACTATGGCTACACCTTC.

V is TRBV30 and J is TRBJ2-7; 9 bases line up with TRBD1. Per the germline V gene, CDR1 is GTSNPN and CDR2 is SVGIG (reference sequence). The CDR3 is 14 residues long. Trimming at V came to 4 bases and at J to 4 bases, leaving 8 bases not matched to a gene. Here the CDR3 reads CAWNLGQGEYEQYF. CDR3 coding DNA: TGTGCCTGGAACCTGGGACAGGGCGAATACGAGCAGTACTTC.

The chain links TRBV9 to TRBJ2-1; 7 bases are shared with TRBD2. The CDR3 has 17 residues. After removal of 0 bases from V and 0 bases from J, the junction contained 6 bases not matched to a gene. Germline V gene data show CDR1 as SGDLS and CDR2 as YYNGEE. The CDR3 DNA is TGTGCCAGCAGCGTAGCTTTTGGCGGGGGCTCCTACAATGAGCAGTTCTTC. Translated: CASSVAFGGGSYNEQFF. The entire variable domain, with the rest obtained from reference TRBV9 and TRBJ2-1, is as follows: DSGVTQTPKHLITATGQRVTLRCSPRSGDLSVYWYQQSLDQGLQFLIQYYNGEERAKGNILERFSAQQFPDLHSELNLSSLELGDSALYFCASSVAFGGGSYNEQFFGPGTRLTVL.

J is TRBJ1-6 and V is TRBV4-3; D not certain. CDR3 length equals 16 residues. With 1 base removed from V and 7 bases from J, the gap between germline ends came to 14 bases. CDR1 is LGHNA, CDR2 YSLEER, per germline. DNA of the CDR3: TGCGCCAGCAGCCAAGCAGACACCGGGAGCAATTCACCCCTCCACTTT. It specifies CASSQADTGSNSPLHF.

Here the CDR3 DNA reads TGTGCCAGCAGCTTTGGGAGGGGGAATGAGCAGTTCTTC. Translation: CASSFGRGNEQFF. The chain employs TRBV7-8 and TRBJ2-1, with a weak D call TRBD2 (7 bases). Germline V gene data show CDR1 as SGHVS and CDR2 as FQNEAQ. CDR3 length equals 13 residues. Trimming left V 3 bases short and J 7 bases short, with 10 bases between.

The chain has TRBV10-3 and TRBJ2-5, with 8 nucleotides matching TRBD2. After removal of 2 bases from V and 4 bases from J, the junction contained 6 bases not matched to a gene. This CDR3 has 15 amino acids. The V gene's germline CDR1 is ENHRY and CDR2 SYGVKD. CDR3 coding DNA: TGTGCCATCAGTGAGGAAGAGCGGGAGCGAGAGACCCAGTACTTC. Its protein product is CAISEEERERETQYF.

CDR3 region: CASSQGGMVAENTGELFF. DNA of the CDR3: TGTGCCAGCAGCCAAGGGGGTATGGTAGCCGAGAACACCGGGGAGCTGTTTTTT. The rearrangement links TRBV7-9 to TRBJ2-2, with D tentatively TRBD1 (6 bases). CDR1 and CDR2 (germline): SEHNR, FQNEAQ (reference sequence). The V end lost 5 bases, the J end lost 1 base, and 20 bases lay between the germline ends. The CDR3 sequence is 18 residues long.